This entry is about one T cell receptor (beta chain). The data are from a study of shared clonotypes between healthy human individuals. TCRdb's table, derived via immunoSEQ multiplex PCR, lists solely in-frame clones and lacks some. The sample records about 380,000 clones, 95% to 97% being singletons. This CDR3 is 14 amino acids long. Germline CDR1 reads LNHNV; CDR2 reads YYDKDF (reference sequence). The germline V and J ends were trimmed by 0 bases and 6 bases, with 11 bases remaining between them. This sequence originates from a man aged 30 to 39 in good health. Sequencing was done on a sample of memory CD8+ T cells sorted from blood. Indicated subset: CD45RO+ cells pooled with CCR7-negative TemRA cells. This chain joins TRBV15 and TRBJ1-1; a weak D match, TRBD1 (5 bases). The CDR3, as DNA: TGTGCCACCAGCAGAGAAACGGGGCTCGCTGAAGCTTTCTTT. This sequence encodes CATSRETGLAEAFF.